Following are 27 T cell receptor beta chains from one sample sequenced in a study of shared clonotypes between healthy human individuals. Assay used: immunoSEQ multiplex PCR; TCRdb lists only in-frame clones, some missing. The sample holds fewer than 1.6 million clones, approximately 98.5% seen once. Sequencing used naive CD4+ T cells sorted from blood. As for subset: CD45RA+ positively selected. The receptors stem from a man younger than 45 in good health.

The gene calls are TRBV28 and TRBJ2-1; D unresolved. This CDR3 comprises 13 residues. Germline V CDR1 and CDR2: MDHEN, SYDVKM. The V gene lost 7 bases and the J gene lost 2 bases, with 9 bases spanning the gap. The CDR3 here is CASKGVPYNEQFF. The CDR3 DNA sequence: TGTGCCAGCAAGGGTGTTCCCTACAATGAGCAGTTCTTC.

This chain connects TRBV2 to TRBJ2-7; weak D call: TRBD1 (8 bases). V lost 7 bases and J 7 bases, leaving 17 bases between the germline ends. The CDR3 is 13 residues long. The germline CDR1 and CDR2 sequences are SNHLY and FYNNEI. CDR3 sequence (DNA): TGTGCCAGCACTCCCGGACAGGGAGGGGAGCAGTACTTC. Its translation is CASTPGQGGEQYF.

This chain joins TRBV18 and TRBJ2-7; 9 positions match TRBD2. CDR1 is KGHSH and CDR2 is LQKENI in the germline V gene. The J segment lost 0 bases and the V segment lost 3 bases, leaving 6 bases of the junction unmatched. The CDR3 has 16 amino acids. The chain's CDR3 is CASSPPGLANSYEQYF. The DNA of the CDR3 is TGTGCCAGCTCACCGCCGGGACTAGCTAACTCCTACGAGCAGTACTTC.

The rearrangement links TRBV4-1 to TRBJ2-7, with D possibly matching TRBD1 (5 bases). From germline, CDR1 is MGHRA and CDR2 YSYEKL. The CDR3 runs to 16 residues. V shed 4 bases and J shed 7 bases, with 23 bases lying between them. CDR3: CASSLILTLPQGEQYF. The CDR3 bases are TGCGCCAGCAGCCTCATACTCACCCTTCCCCAGGGAGAGCAGTACTTC.

The V and J genes are TRBV15 and TRBJ1-5; D unclear. The CDR3 has 15 amino acids. The germline V gene encodes CDR1 LNHNV and CDR2 YYDKDF (reference sequence). V lost 0 bases, J lost 2 bases, and 8 bases lay in between. CDR3 in amino acids: CATSRDFRGNQPQHF. In DNA, the CDR3 is TGTGCCACCAGCAGAGATTTTCGAGGCAATCAGCCCCAGCATTTT.

The rearrangement links TRBV19 to TRBJ2-1; maybe TRBD2 (6 bases). The CDR3 covers 10 residues. CDR1 is LNHDA, CDR2 SQIVND, per germline (reference sequence). V dropped 8 bases and J dropped 8 bases, with 7 bases sitting between them. This CDR3 reads CASGGDEQFF. DNA of the CDR3: TGTGCCAGTGGAGGGGATGAGCAGTTCTTC. Combining the CDR3 with reference TRBV19 and TRBJ2-1 gives the whole variable domain DGGITQSPKYLFRKEGQNVTLSCEQNLNHDAMYWYRQDPGQGLRLIYYSQIVNDFQKGDIAEGYSVSREKKESFPLTVTSAQKNPTAFYLCASGGDEQFFGPGTRLTVL.

This chain links TRBV16 with TRBJ2-4; 8 nucleotides match TRBD2. The V segment lost 5 bases and the J segment 3 bases; nucleotides outside the gene matches: 12. The germline gives CDR1 KGHSY, CDR2 FQNENV. The CDR3 consists of 17 residues. The CDR3 coding sequence is TGTGCCAGCAGCGAGATGGGACTAGTTTTTGGCAAAAACATTCAGTACTTC. It yields the protein CASSEMGLVFGKNIQYF.

A note on this clone: Other DNA sequences in this sample translate to the same CDR3. The chain has TRBV4-3 and TRBJ2-1, with 11 bases lining up with TRBD1. The V and J ends lost 0 bases and 3 bases, in that order; junction bases with no gene match: 1. This CDR3 comprises 16 residues. The germline V gene encodes CDR1 LGHNA and CDR2 YSLEER. The CDR3: CASSQDGTGGYNEQFF. The CDR3 nucleotides are TGCGCCAGCAGCCAAGATGGGACAGGGGGCTACAATGAGCAGTTCTTC.

Of note for this clone: A much more abundant neighbour one base away suggests this may be a read error. Other DNA sequences in the sample encode the same CDR3. The rearrangement links TRBV18 to TRBJ2-3; D not certain. There are 13 residues in the CDR3. V was clipped by 0 bases and J by 1 base, with 2 bases between them. Per the germline V gene, CDR1 is KGHSH and CDR2 is LQKENI. The CDR3 is CASSPPRTDTQYF. The CDR3 nucleotides read TGTGCCAGCTCACCACCGCGCACAGATACGCAGTATTTT.

This rearrangement joins TRBV9 to TRBJ2-2, with D perhaps matching TRBD2 (6 bases). Trimming stripped 2 bases from V and 4 bases from J, with 12 bases between. Germline CDR1 is SGDLS and CDR2 is YYNGEE. This CDR3 has 15 residues. This CDR3 is CASSVRSGTTGELFF. CDR3 nucleotide sequence: TGTGCCAGCAGCGTCCGTAGCGGAACCACCGGGGAGCTGTTTTTT.

Turning to this clone: Different DNA sequences within this sample yield the same CDR3. The CDR3 spells CASSFGPSYNEQFF. Written as DNA, the CDR3 is TGTGCCAGCAGCTTTGGTCCCTCCTACAATGAGCAGTTCTTC. V and J are TRBV5-5 and TRBJ2-1, with no clear D. V lost 2 bases, J lost 0 bases, and 6 bases lay in between. The germline CDR1 and CDR2 sequences are SGHKS and YYEKEE (reference sequence). The CDR3 loop spans 14 amino acids.

This chain connects TRBV6-1 to TRBJ1-2, with D unclear. Germline CDR1 MNHNS, CDR2 SASEGT. Trimming stripped 3 bases from V and 8 bases from J, with 16 bases between. The CDR3 spans 14 residues. The CDR3 region has the DNA TGTGCCAGCAGTGATGCCGGCCTCTATAAGGGCTACACCTTC. This codes for CASSDAGLYKGYTF.

V is TRBV6-5 and J is TRBJ2-3; a possible D gene is TRBD2 (6 bases). Germline CDR1 reads MNHEY; CDR2 reads SVGAGI. This CDR3 is built from 11 residues. V lost 6 bases to trimming and J lost 5 bases, with 6 bases between them. DNA of the CDR3: TGTGCCAGCAGGGGAGGAGATACGCAGTATTTT. This codes for CASRGGDTQYF.

V is TRBV6-5 and J is TRBJ2-2, with D perhaps matching TRBD2 (5 bases). Per the germline V gene, CDR1 is MNHEY and CDR2 is SVGAGI. This CDR3 comprises 16 residues. Trimming removed 2 bases at V and 3 bases at J, with 13 bases between. The CDR3 sequence is CASSYTRSGYTGELFF. In DNA, the CDR3 is TGTGCCAGCAGTTACACCCGGAGCGGCTACACCGGGGAGCTGTTTTTT.

The gene calls are TRBV7-9 and TRBJ1-5; tentative D call: TRBD1 (5 bases). Germline-derived CDR1 and CDR2 are SEHNR and FQNEAQ (reference sequence). Trimming shortened V by 1 base and J by 3 bases, and 16 bases separated the two germline ends. This CDR3 has 17 amino acids. The DNA for the CDR3 is TGTGCCAGCAGCTTAGGAGTCGGGGGTGTTAACAATCAGCCCCAGCATTTT. It codes for CASSLGVGGVNNQPQHF.

This chain links TRBV5-4 with TRBJ2-3; 7 nucleotides line up with TRBD2. V trimming: 7 bases; J trimming: 6 bases; junction bases outside the gene matches: 17. Germline V lookup: CDR1 SGHNT, CDR2 YYREEE (reference sequence). The CDR3 consists of 16 residues. The chain's CDR3 is CASGRGGAQPGDTQYF. Written as DNA, the CDR3 is TGTGCCAGCGGCCGCGGGGGAGCACAGCCTGGGGATACGCAGTATTTT.

This rearrangement joins TRBV6-1 to TRBJ2-7, with a possible D match to TRBD1 (6 bases). In germline, CDR1 is MNHNS, CDR2 SASEGT. The ends were cut back, 5 bases at V and 3 bases at J, with 14 bases in the middle. CDR3 length equals 14 residues. The CDR3 loop is CASSPRTAYYEQYF. CDR3 bases: TGTGCCAGCAGTCCGCGGACAGCCTACTACGAGCAGTACTTC.

This chain links TRBV6-5 with TRBJ1-1; D is unresolved. The ends were cut back, 7 bases at V and 5 bases at J, with 14 bases in the middle. The CDR3 consists of 13 residues. The germline CDR1 and CDR2 sequences are MNHEY and SVGAGI. CDR3 DNA: TGTGCCAGCACCCTCCACCTGGGAACTGAAGCTTTCTTT. It encodes CASTLHLGTEAFF.

The V and J genes are TRBV28 and TRBJ1-1; 8 bases line up with TRBD1. The CDR3 runs 19 residues. CDR1 is MDHEN, CDR2 SYDVKM, per germline. With V trimmed by 4 bases and J by 2 bases, 18 bases remained unmatched. The CDR3: CASSYGTAGGIGTNTEAFF. CDR3 bases: TGTGCCAGCAGTTATGGGACGGCAGGGGGCATCGGGACCAACACTGAAGCTTTCTTT.

The V gene is TRBV2, the J gene TRBJ1-5; no firm D call. The CDR3 length is 13 residues. V dropped 4 bases and J dropped 2 bases, with 6 bases sitting between them. CDR1 is SNHLY, CDR2 FYNNEI, per germline. The CDR3 DNA is TGTGCCAGCAGTGCCCAGGGCAATCAGCCCCAGCATTTT. Encoded protein: CASSAQGNQPQHF.

The V gene is TRBV9, the J gene TRBJ2-7; 12 bases map to TRBD2. The CDR3 runs to 17 residues. J was trimmed by 3 bases and V by 1 base; bases with no gene match: 8. Germline V CDR1 and CDR2: SGDLS, YYNGEE. CDR3 region: CASSVSAGLAGFYEQYF. In nucleotides, the CDR3 is TGTGCCAGCAGCGTATCGGCCGGACTAGCGGGATTCTACGAGCAGTACTTC.

The V gene is TRBV7-2, the J gene TRBJ1-1, with 9 bases identical to TRBD1. J was trimmed by 9 bases and V by 5 bases; bases with no gene match: 7. Germline assignment: CDR1 SGHTA and CDR2 FQGNSA. This CDR3 is 13 amino acids long. CDR3 sequence: CASSALDRGKAFF. As DNA, the CDR3 is TGTGCCAGCAGCGCCCTGGACAGGGGAAAAGCTTTCTTT.

The chain joins TRBV28 to TRBJ2-1, with D unresolved. Looked up from germline, CDR1 is MDHEN and CDR2 is SYDVKM. V was pared by 6 bases and J by 2 bases, with 5 bases between. The CDR3 length is 12 residues. The chain's CDR3 is CASRLTYNEQFF. The DNA for the CDR3 is TGTGCCAGCAGGCTAACCTACAATGAGCAGTTCTTC.

This chain links TRBV29-1 with TRBJ1-2, with D perhaps TRBD1 (5 bases). CDR1 and CDR2 (germline): SQVTM, ANQGSEA. Trimming left V 5 bases short and J 4 bases short, with 20 bases between. The CDR3 runs 15 residues. CDR3 coding DNA: TGCAGCGTTTTACCCCAGGGTCATAGAGGCTATGGCTACACCTTC. Translated, it gives CSVLPQGHRGYGYTF.

The chain recombines TRBV2 with TRBJ2-5; tentative D call: TRBD2 (6 bases). CDR3 length: 16 amino acids. Trimming pared 4 bases from V and 2 bases from J, leaving 17 bases between. CDR1 and CDR2 (germline): SNHLY, FYNNEI. The CDR3 sequence: CASSGAGGRTQETQYF. DNA of the CDR3: TGTGCCAGCAGTGGAGCTGGGGGGAGGACACAAGAGACCCAGTACTTC.

CDR3 bases: TGTGCCAGCAGCCCTGTCGCCGGCTCCTACGAGCAGTACTTC. Translated, it gives CASSPVAGSYEQYF. The rearrangement uses TRBV27 and TRBJ2-7, with D unresolved. Trimming pared 6 bases from V and 0 bases from J, leaving 12 bases between. The CDR3 is made up of 14 amino acids. The germline V gene encodes CDR1 MNHEY and CDR2 SMNVEV (reference sequence).

The V gene is TRBV29-1, the J gene TRBJ2-1, with 10 positions matching TRBD2. Germline CDR1 SQVTM, CDR2 ANQGSEA. This CDR3 is 16 amino acids long. The junction had 8 bases not matched to a gene; V was cut back by 2 bases and J by 4 bases. CDR3 residues: CSVEYLSSGSYNEQFF. The CDR3 nucleotides read TGCAGCGTTGAATATTTGTCTAGCGGGAGTTACAATGAGCAGTTCTTC.